This TCR beta chain was identified during a study of blood T cell repertoires in COVID-19. As handled by the study authors: Amplification from reference gene primers served as the basis for estimated nucleated cell counts. The data were produced by immunoSEQ multiplex PCR, yet TCRdb's version contains in-frame clones alone and is incomplete. From that table come the V and J calls and clone size; the DNA was used to work out D and trimming. This sample carries some 300,000 clones, roughly 89% of them seen once, and the ten largest clones take less than 2%. The germline V gene encodes CDR1 LGHDT and CDR2 YNNKEL (reference sequence). The CDR3 runs to 16 residues. V lost 0 bases and J 2 bases, leaving 11 bases between the germline ends.

The TCR originated in a woman aged 25 to 39 with COVID-19, enrolled during active disease. The material sequenced was peripheral blood. The chain couples TRBV3-1 (or the pseudogene TRBV3-2) to TRBJ2-1, with D perhaps TRBD2 (6 bases). This CDR3 reads CASSQETGGTYNEQFF. The CDR3 DNA is TGTGCCAGCAGCCAAGAGACCGGGGGTACCTACAATGAGCAGTTCTTC.